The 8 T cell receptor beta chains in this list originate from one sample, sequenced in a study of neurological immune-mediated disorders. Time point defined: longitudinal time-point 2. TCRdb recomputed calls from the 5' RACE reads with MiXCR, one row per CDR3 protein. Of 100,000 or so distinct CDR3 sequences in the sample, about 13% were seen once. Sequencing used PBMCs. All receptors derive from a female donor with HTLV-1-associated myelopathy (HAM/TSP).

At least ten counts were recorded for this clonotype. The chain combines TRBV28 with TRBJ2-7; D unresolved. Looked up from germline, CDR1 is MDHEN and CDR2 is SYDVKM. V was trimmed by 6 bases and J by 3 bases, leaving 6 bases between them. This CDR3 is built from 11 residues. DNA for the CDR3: TGTGCCAGCAGGCGAATCTACGAGCAGTACTTC. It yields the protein CASRRIYEQYF. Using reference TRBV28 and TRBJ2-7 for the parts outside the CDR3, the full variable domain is DVKVTQSSRYLVKRTGEKVFLECVQDMDHENMFWYRQDPGLGLRLIYFSYDVKMKEKGDIPEGYSVSREKKERFSLILESASTNQTSMYLCASRRIYEQYFGPGTRLTVT.

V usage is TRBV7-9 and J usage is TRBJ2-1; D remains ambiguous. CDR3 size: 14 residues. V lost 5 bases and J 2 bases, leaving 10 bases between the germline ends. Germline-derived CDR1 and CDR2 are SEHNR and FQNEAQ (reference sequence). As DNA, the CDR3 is TGTGCCAGCAGCCCAGACACCCCCTACAATGAGCAGTTCTTC. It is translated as CASSPDTPYNEQFF.

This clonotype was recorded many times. CDR3 residues: CASSLSSVGTDTQYF. CDR3 sequence (DNA): TGTGCCAGCAGTTTATCCAGTGTAGGCACAGATACGCAGTATTTT. The rearrangement links TRBV12-3 or TRBV12-4 to TRBJ2-3; D is ambiguous. The CDR3 has 15 residues. V dropped 2 bases and J dropped 1 base, with 10 bases sitting between them.

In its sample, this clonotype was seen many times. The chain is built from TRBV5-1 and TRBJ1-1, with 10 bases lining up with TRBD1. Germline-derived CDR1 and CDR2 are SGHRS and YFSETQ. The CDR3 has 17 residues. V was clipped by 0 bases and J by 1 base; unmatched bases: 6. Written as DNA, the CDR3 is TGCGCCAGCAGCTTGGTCCCAGACAGGGGGCCGAACACTGAAGCTTTCTTT. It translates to CASSLVPDRGPNTEAFF. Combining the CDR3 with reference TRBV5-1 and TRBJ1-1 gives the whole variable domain KAGVTQTPRYLIKTRGQQVTLSCSPISGHRSVSWYQQTPGQGLQFLFEYFSETQRNKGNFPGRFSGRQFSNSRSEMNVSTLELGDSALYLCASSLVPDRGPNTEAFFGQGTRLTVV.

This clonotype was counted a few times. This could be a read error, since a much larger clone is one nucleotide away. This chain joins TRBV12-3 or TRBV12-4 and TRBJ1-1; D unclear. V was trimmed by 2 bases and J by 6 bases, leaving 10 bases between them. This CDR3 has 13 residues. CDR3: CASSLWVYSEAFF. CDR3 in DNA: TGTGCCAGCAGTTTATGGGTGTACTCTGAAGCTTTCTTT.

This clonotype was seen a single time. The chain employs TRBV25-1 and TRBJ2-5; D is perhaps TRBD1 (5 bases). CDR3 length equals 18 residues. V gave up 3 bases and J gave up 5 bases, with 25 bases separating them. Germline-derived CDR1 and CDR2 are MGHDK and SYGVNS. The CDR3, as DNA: TGTGCCAGCAGTGACCTACCGTGGACATGGCGCTCGGTGGAGACCCAGTACTTC. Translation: CASSDLPWTWRSVETQYF.

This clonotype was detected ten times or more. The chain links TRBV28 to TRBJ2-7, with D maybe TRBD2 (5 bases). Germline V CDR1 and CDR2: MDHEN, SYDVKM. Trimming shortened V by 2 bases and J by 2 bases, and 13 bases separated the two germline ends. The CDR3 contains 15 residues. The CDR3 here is CASSLLTSRAYEQYF. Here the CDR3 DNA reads TGTGCCAGCAGTTTACTCACGTCGAGGGCCTACGAGCAGTACTTC.

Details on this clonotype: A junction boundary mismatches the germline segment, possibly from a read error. In DNA, the CDR3 is TGTGTCAGCAGTGACGTGGGGGCGGCCAAAAACATTCAGTACTTC. Protein: CVSSDVGAAKNIQYF. The chain joins TRBV2 to TRBJ2-4; a possible D gene is TRBD1 (6 bases). Germline V gene lookup returns CDR1 SNHLY and CDR2 FYNNEI. The CDR3 consists of 15 residues.